The 30 T cell receptor beta chains below all came from one sample that was sequenced in a study of glioma-infiltrating T cells. Using RNA template, CDR3s of TCR alpha and beta were amplified with iRepertoire arm-PCR. TCRdb recomputed calls from the multiplex PCR reads with MiXCR, one row per CDR3 protein. The sample contains about 2,300 distinct CDR3 sequences, around 73% of which appear only once. Sample: glioma tissue, nonneoplastic brain tissue, or PBMCs (not recorded which). Every receptor here comes from a human donor with low-grade glioma or glioblastoma, undergoing nonglioma brain surgery, or in good health (not recorded which).

A remark on this clonotype: One end of the junction varies from germline; a read error may be responsible. The rearrangement uses TRBV7-6 and TRBJ2-1; 8 bases are a match to TRBD1. The CDR3 extends over 16 amino acids. Germline CDR1 reads SGHVS; CDR2 reads FNYEAQ. The CDR3: CASRPTPGQEGNEELF. The CDR3 DNA follows: TGTGCCAGCAGACCCACCCCGGGACAGGAGGGCAATGAGGAGTTGTTC. The complete variable domain, with remaining parts taken from reference TRBV7-6 and TRBJ2-1, reads GAGVSQSPRYKVTKRGQDVALRCDPISGHVSLYWYRQALGQGPEFLTYFNYEAQQDKSGLPNDRFSAERPEGSISTLTIQRTEQRDSAMYRCASRPTPGQEGNEELFGPGTRLTVL.

A note on this clonotype: The junction differs from germline at one of its ends, possibly a read error. The rearrangement uses TRBV9 and TRBJ2-3; possible D gene TRBD2, 6 bases. The CDR3 contains 15 residues. Germline lookup yields CDR1 SGDLS and CDR2 YYNGEE. This chain's CDR3 is CASRASGTPTDKQYF. Here the CDR3 DNA reads TGCGCCAGCAGAGCCTCCGGGACTCCGACAGATAAGCAGTATTTT.

On this clonotype itself: At one boundary the junction diverges from the germline segment, which might be a read error. The chain has TRBV20-1 and TRBJ2-1, with 11 bases identical to TRBD2. Germline V gives CDR1 DFQATT, CDR2 SNEGSKA (reference sequence). The CDR3 has 15 amino acids. CDR3 DNA: TGCCGTGCTCGCCGCCGGGGACTAGCGGACAATGAGCAGTTCTTC. Protein: CRARRRGLADNEQFF.

In its sample, this clonotype was seen once. The conserved phenylalanine or tryptophan normally closing the CDR3 is absent here, so this likely arose from a read error. The DNA is omitted, as the CDR3 cannot be located on it reliably, and the CDR3 follows TCRdb's listing. The chain links TRBV10-3 to TRBJ2-5; the table calls TRBD2, which could not be checked here. The CDR3 region is 15 residues in length, termini included. Germline CDR1 reads ENHRY; CDR2 reads SYGVKD. CDR3 residues: CAISESAAGGETQHL.

A note on this clonotype: A read error may produce the germline difference seen at one junction end. The rearrangement links TRBV4-2 to TRBJ2-3; D is perhaps TRBD2 (6 bases). The CDR3 is made up of 15 amino acids. Germline V gene data show CDR1 as LGHNA and CDR2 as YNFKEQ. As DNA, the CDR3 is TGTGCCAGCGGCCAAGAGGGACCTAGCGCAGATGCGCAGTGTTTT. It encodes CASGQEGPSADAQCF.

The chain joins TRBV27 to TRBJ2-1; perhaps TRBD1 as D (6 bases). V was pared by 9 bases and J by 7 bases, with 16 bases between. Germline lookup yields CDR1 MNHEY and CDR2 SMNVEV (reference sequence). This CDR3 has 13 amino acids. In DNA form, the CDR3 reads TGTGCCAGAAGTCTACTCCAGGGGAATGAGCAGTTCTTC. This encodes CARSLLQGNEQFF.

Points on this clonotype: In this CDR3 the conserved last residue, phenylalanine or tryptophan, is missing, so a read error is likely. Because the CDR3's place on the DNA is in doubt, the DNA is left out and the CDR3 is given as listed by TCRdb. The rearrangement uses TRBV14 and TRBJ2-7; the table names TRBD2, a call not compared with the DNA. The CDR3 is 14 amino acids in total, end residues counted. Germline V gene lookup returns CDR1 SGHDN and CDR2 FVKESK. CDR3 loop: CANSPERTSYEQYL.

In its sample, this clonotype is medium-sized. The CDR3 nucleotides read TGTGCCAGCAATCCCTCCGGGGGAGAGGACAAAAACATTCAGTACTTC. This encodes CASNPSGGEDKNIQYF. The chain links TRBV7-9 to TRBJ2-4; D is possibly TRBD2 (6 bases). Trimming cost V 7 bases and J 3 bases, with 19 bases left between them. Germline CDR1 reads SEHNR; CDR2 reads FQNEAQ (reference sequence). The CDR3 has 16 amino acids. Filled out from reference TRBV7-9 and TRBJ2-4, the complete variable domain reads DTGVSQNPRHKITKRGQNVTFRCDPISEHNRLYWYRQTLGQGPEFLTYFQNEAQLEKSRLLSDRFSAERPKGSFSTLEIQRTEQGDSAMYLCASNPSGGEDKNIQYFGAGTRLSVL.

The CDR3 reads CASSSIIPEAFF. CDR3 nucleotide sequence: TGTGCCAGCAGTTCCATTATCCCTGAAGCTTTCTTT. The chain carries TRBV6-1 and TRBJ1-1; D not certain. V was trimmed by 5 bases and J by 6 bases, leaving 10 bases between them. The CDR3 contains 12 residues. In germline, CDR1 is MNHNS, CDR2 SASEGT.

In regard to this clonotype: One junction end does not reproduce the germline sequence, and a read error may be involved. The V and J genes are TRBV7-9 and TRBJ1-5, with unresolved D. Looked up from germline, CDR1 is SEHNR and CDR2 is FQNEAQ (reference sequence). This CDR3 spans 14 amino acids. The CDR3 is CASSLTTSNQPQHF. As DNA, the CDR3 is TGTGCAAGCAGTCTCACAACTAGCAATCAGCCCCAGCATTTT.

This clonotype was detected only a few times. The gene calls are TRBV6-1 and TRBJ1-5; D is unresolved. V gave up 5 bases and J gave up 4 bases, with 6 bases separating them. Germline V gene sequence: CDR1 MNHNS, CDR2 SASEGT. This CDR3 contains 12 residues. As DNA, the CDR3 is TGTGCCAGCAGTCGAGGGAATCAGCCCCAGCATTTT. Translation gives CASSRGNQPQHF.

The rearrangement links TRBV12-3 or TRBV12-4 to TRBJ1-5; D is possibly TRBD1 (6 bases). This CDR3 is built from 18 residues. V lost 2 bases and J 0 bases, leaving 17 bases between the germline ends. CDR3 coding DNA: TGTGCCAGCAGTTTATTGGCAGGGGAGCCATATAGCAATCAGCCCCAGCATTTT. Translation gives CASSLLAGEPYSNQPQHF.

As for this clonotype: One end of the junction is discordant with germline, which a read error may explain. The rearrangement joins TRBV12-3 or TRBV12-4 to TRBJ1-5; TRBD1 matches at 8 bases. This CDR3 spans 19 amino acids. The CDR3 reads CARSLVSTGEPYSNQPQHF. CDR3 coding DNA: TGTGCCAGAAGTTTAGTATCGACAGGGGAGCCATATAGCAATCAGCCACAGCATTTT.

The chain links TRBV6-1 to TRBJ2-5; the D gene is possibly TRBD1 (6 bases). Germline lookup yields CDR1 MNHNS and CDR2 SASEGT. V was trimmed by 7 bases and J by 1 base, leaving 13 bases between them. The CDR3 has 14 amino acids. CDR3 amino acids: CASTKGGAQETQYF. The CDR3 region has the DNA TGTGCCAGCACCAAAGGGGGAGCCCAAGAGACCCAGTACTTC.

Notes on this clonotype: One end of the junction varies from germline; a read error may be responsible. This chain links TRBV20-1 with TRBJ2-1; 10 bases are shared with TRBD2. Germline V lookup: CDR1 DFQATT, CDR2 SNEGSKA (reference sequence). The CDR3 has 17 residues. The DNA of the CDR3 is TGCAGTGCTAGAGATACCACTAGCGGGGCCCGACACAATGGGCAGTTCTTC. This encodes CSARDTTSGARHNGQFF.

This chain connects TRBV12-3 or TRBV12-4 to TRBJ2-5; D is undetermined. Trimming took off 1 base at V and 5 bases at J, with 11 bases between the two ends. This CDR3 region has 14 residues. CDR3 DNA: TGTGCCAGCAGTTTAGTCCCGGTACAGGAGACCCAGTACTTC. Protein: CASSLVPVQETQYF.

There are a few counts of this clonotype. A junction end diverges from the germline sequence, so it may reflect a read error. The chain carries TRBV7-2 and TRBJ2-1, with 9 bases lining up with TRBD1. Germline V gives CDR1 SGHTA, CDR2 FQGNSA. The CDR3 runs to 13 residues. CDR3 sequence (DNA): TGTGCCAGCAGTACTGGACAGGGGAATGAGCAGTCCTTC. This codes for CASSTGQGNEQSF. The complete variable domain, with remaining parts taken from reference TRBV7-2 and TRBJ2-1, reads GAGVSQSPSNKVTEKGKDVELRCDPISGHTALYWYRQSLGQGLEFLIYFQGNSAPDKSGLPSDRFSAERTGGSVSTLTIQRTQQEDSAVYLCASSTGQGNEQSFGPGTRLTVL.

The V gene is TRBV27, the J gene TRBJ2-7; 10 nucleotides align to TRBD1. The CDR3 spans 16 residues. Trimming removed 5 bases from V and 2 bases from J; junction bases left unmatched: 9. The germline CDR1 and CDR2 sequences are MNHEY and SMNVEV (reference sequence). DNA of the CDR3: TGTGCCAGCAGTGGTGATTGGACAGGGGGGCCCTACGAGCAGTACTTC. Its protein product is CASSGDWTGGPYEQYF.

This clonotype was detected only a few times. CDR3 loop: CSASSLGGGSYNEQFF. The CDR3 DNA follows: TGCAGTGCCAGCAGTTTAGGGGGAGGCTCCTACAATGAGCAGTTCTTC. This chain connects TRBV20-1 to TRBJ2-1; either TRBD1 or TRBD2 may fit D (6 bases each). This CDR3 region has 16 residues. The germline CDR1 and CDR2 sequences are DFQATT and SNEGSKA (reference sequence). The V end lost 6 bases, the J end lost 0 bases, and 18 bases lay between the germline ends.

The genes are TRBV6-2 or TRBV6-3 and TRBJ2-3, with 11 bases matching TRBD1. The CDR3 is made up of 16 amino acids. CDR1 is MNHEY, CDR2 SVGEGT, per germline. With V trimmed by 2 bases and J by 4 bases, 5 bases remained unmatched. CDR3 residues: CASSYTRDRGSDTQYF. The CDR3 DNA follows: TGTGCCAGCAGTTACACCCGGGACAGGGGGTCAGATACGCAGTATTTT.

Of note for this clonotype: The conserved closing phenylalanine or tryptophan is absent in this CDR3, likely reflecting a read error. The chain links TRBV27 to TRBJ1-2, with TRBD1 identical over 7 bases. The germline V gene encodes CDR1 MNHEY and CDR2 SMNVEV (reference sequence). The CDR3 sequence is 16 residues long. CDR3 in amino acids: CSSSLSTGRGHYVYTL. The CDR3 DNA follows: TGTTCCAGCAGTTTATCGACAGGGAGGGGCCACTATGTCTACACCTTG.

This clonotype was seen a single time. A read error may produce the germline difference seen at one junction end. The chain employs TRBV18 and TRBJ1-3; D may be TRBD1 (5 bases). Germline values: CDR1 KGHSH, CDR2 LQKENI. The length of the CDR3 is 16 residues. The CDR3 region is CASSPDRPFSGNNIYF. DNA of the CDR3: TGTGCCAGCTCACCAGACAGACCCTTCTCTGGAAACAACATATATTTT. Using reference TRBV18 and TRBJ1-3 for the parts outside the CDR3, the full variable domain is NAGVMQNPRHLVRRRGQEARLRCSPMKGHSHVYWYRQLPEEGLKFMVYLQKENIIDESGMPKERFSAEFPKEGPSILRIQQVVRGDSAAYFCASSPDRPFSGNNIYFGEGSWLTVV.

This clonotype is termed medium-sized (0.01 to 0.1%). The chain joins TRBV11-2 to TRBJ1-1; D uncertain. Per the germline V gene, CDR1 is SGHAT and CDR2 is FQNNGV. This CDR3 comprises 16 residues. With 5 bases removed from V and 2 bases from J, the gap between germline ends came to 18 bases. The DNA for the CDR3 is TGTGCCAGCAGCCCAACCTTTGACTTACCAAACACTGAAGCTTTCTTT. It is translated as CASSPTFDLPNTEAFF. Filled out from reference TRBV11-2 and TRBJ1-1, the complete variable domain reads EAGVAQSPRYKIIEKRQSVAFWCNPISGHATLYWYQQILGQGPKLLIQFQNNGVVDDSQLPKDRFSAERLKGVDSTLKIQPAKLEDSAVYLCASSPTFDLPNTEAFFGQGTRLTVV.

On this clonotype: A read error may produce the germline difference seen at one junction end. The V and J genes are TRBV6-5 and TRBJ1-1; perhaps TRBD1 as D (5 bases). The CDR3 loop spans 13 amino acids. Per the germline V gene, CDR1 is MNHEY and CDR2 is SVGAGI. CDR3 in amino acids: CSSRDSSRQEAFF. The CDR3 DNA reads as TGTTCCAGCCGTGACTCGAGTAGACAGGAAGCTTTCTTT.

For this clonotype: Compared with germline, one end of the junction differs, possibly owing to a read error. CDR3 coding DNA: TGTGCCAGCAGTGAACCGCCAAGGGGCAACTCCTACAATGAGAAGTTCTTC. Encoded protein: CASSEPPRGNSYNEKFF. The genes are TRBV27 and TRBJ2-1, with D perhaps TRBD1 (5 bases). The CDR3 sequence is 17 residues long. Germline lookup yields CDR1 MNHEY and CDR2 SMNVEV (reference sequence).

By its share, this clonotype is large (0.1 to 1%). This CDR3 is CASSQGGGRETQYF. The CDR3 DNA reads as TGTGCCAGCAGCCAAGGCGGGGGTCGGGAGACCCAGTACTTC. The V gene is TRBV3-1, the J gene TRBJ2-5, with 7 bases aligning to TRBD2. Germline V gene data show CDR1 as LGHDT and CDR2 as YNNKEL (reference sequence). The trim removed 1 base at V and 5 bases at J, leaving 4 bases unmatched. The CDR3 totals 14 residues.

V is TRBV6-1 and J is TRBJ2-3; 8 bases are a match to TRBD2. Germline lookup yields CDR1 MNHNS and CDR2 SASEGT. The CDR3 spans 16 residues. V was clipped by 6 bases and J by 3 bases; unmatched bases: 11. The CDR3 DNA is TGTGCCAGCAGGCGTTCGACGAGCGGGAGAACAGATACGCAGTATTTT. This translates into CASRRSTSGRTDTQYF.

This clonotype is labeled medium-sized. The J gene is TRBJ2-7, the V gene TRBV2; 7 bases are shared with TRBD1. The V gene's germline CDR1 is SNHLY and CDR2 FYNNEI. The CDR3 loop spans 13 amino acids. The J segment lost 2 bases and the V segment lost 9 bases, leaving 7 bases of the junction unmatched. The CDR3 DNA is TGTGCCAGGACAGGGCTGCTCCCCTACGAGCAGTACTTC. Amino acid sequence: CARTGLLPYEQYF.

The chain recombines TRBV18 with TRBJ2-1; D might be TRBD2 (5 bases). This CDR3 region has 15 residues. Germline V gives CDR1 KGHSH, CDR2 LQKENI. V lost 6 bases and J 0 bases, leaving 12 bases between the germline ends. The CDR3 is CASSAYAGSYNEQFF. CDR3 bases: TGTGCCAGCTCCGCATATGCGGGCTCCTACAATGAGCAGTTCTTC.

J is TRBJ2-2 and V is TRBV7-2; perhaps TRBD2 as D (5 bases). V dropped 1 base and J dropped 16 bases, with 19 bases sitting between them. This CDR3 contains 14 residues. Per the germline V gene, CDR1 is SGHTA and CDR2 is FQGNSA. The CDR3 DNA reads as TGTGCCAGCAGCTTAGGTCAAAGCACCGGGGAGAAGTTTTTT. Protein: CASSLGQSTGEKFF.